The present entry profiles one TCR beta chain with its context. This specimen comes from a study of blood T cell repertoires in COVID-19. In the study overall: Sites across the United States, Italy and Spain contributed samples from acute and convalescent COVID-19. PBMCs, B-cell-depleted T cells, or T cells were the source of the cDNA or gDNA that made up the material.

Germline V gene sequence: CDR1 MDHEN, CDR2 SYDVKM. Germline trimming cut 4 bases from V and 6 bases from J; bases unmatched to any gene: 5. This CDR3 comprises 15 residues. How the authors handled the data: Quantification of nucleated cells was approximated via reference gene primer amplification. Libraries were prepared by immunoSEQ multiplex PCR; TCRdb keeps only in-frame clonotypes and omits some of them. V, J and clone size derive from that table, while D and trimming were established from the DNA sequence. The repertoire has 250,000 or so clones, about 88% of them found once; the top ten carry 0.99%.

V gene TRBV28 combines with J gene TRBJ2-3, with 12 bases fitting TRBD2. The source material was peripheral blood. The sequence came from a middle-aged woman who had recovered from COVID-19. The CDR3 DNA is TGTGCCAGCAGTTCCCCTAGCGGGAGGGGCGATACGCAGTATTTT. This codes for CASSSPSGRGDTQYF.